This T cell receptor (beta chain) is from a study of response to subunit inactivated influenza vaccine. Findings and caveats of the study: Researchers suggested that each seasonal influenza vaccination recruits few new T cells.

TCRdb ran MiXCR on the RT-PCR reads and lists one entry per CDR3 protein. The sample contains 400,000 to 650,000 distinct CDR3 sequences, 6.5% to 8% of which appear only once. V was pared by 1 base and J by 2 bases, with 6 bases of the junction left unmatched. The CDR3 spans 16 residues. In germline, CDR1 is LGHNA, CDR2 YSLEER. In its sample, this clonotype was seen many times. The antigen is undetermined. This sequence joins TRBV4-3 and TRBJ1-2; 8 bases are shared with TRBD1. The origin of this receptor is a man between 50 and 70 years old who received an inactivated influenza vaccine. Sequencing was performed on PBMCs from blood, taken less than 30 months after vaccination. The DNA for the CDR3 is TGCGCCAGCAGCCAAGGACCGGGACAGGCGAACTATGGCTACACCTTC. It codes for CASSQGPGQANYGYTF.